The source of this TCR beta chain is a study of T cells after yellow fever vaccination. The CDR3 spans 14 residues. Germline CDR1 and CDR2: MGHDK and SYGVNS. Losses at the gene ends were 3 bases for V and 2 bases for J; bases not matched to a gene: 3. The authors made TCR cDNA by 5'RACE template switching, adding a universal primer site and UMIs. Each CDR3 protein is one row after TCRdb ran MiXCR on the 5' RACE reads. Among 230,000 or so distinct CDR3 sequences listed, roughly 4% were seen once. The TCR was taken from a young man who received the YFV17D yellow fever vaccine. The chain carries TRBV25-1 and TRBJ1-2; TRBD1 agrees at 7 bases. The input for sequencing was PBMCs, taken 15 days after the yellow fever booster vaccination. The chain's CDR3 is CASSDPTGNYGYTF. The CDR3, as DNA: TGTGCCAGCAGTGATCCGACAGGGAACTATGGCTACACCTTC.